A single sample gave rise to the 8 T cell receptor delta chains below, sequenced in a study of human gamma delta and Vdelta1 T cells. TCRdb redid clone calling on the PCR reads using CATT. The sample gives some 13,000 delta-chain clones, roughly 50% of which show up once; more than 1.3% is in the top ten. No antigen has been identified for these receptors. The sequencing input was Vdelta1 gamma-delta T cells from blood grown in culture (DOT cells). These receptors came from a human donor in good health.

The chain couples TRDV1 to TRDJ1; 8 bases align to TRDD3. From germline, CDR1 is TSWWSYY and CDR2 QGS. Trimming cost V 2 bases and J 4 bases; bases outside gene matches: 27. The CDR3 extends over 22 amino acids. CDR3 bases: TGTGCTCTTGGGGAATGCCTGGCCCCCATACGGGGGATAACTTTGACAAGCGATAAACTCATCTTT. Translating gives CALGECLAPIRGITLTSDKLIF.

This clone was seen a few times. V and J are TRDV1 and TRDJ1; 7 bases fit TRDD3. Germline CDR1 reads TSWWSYY; CDR2 reads QGS. With 3 bases clipped from V and 2 bases from J, the junction kept 15 bases outside the gene matches. The CDR3 is made up of 18 amino acids. As DNA, the CDR3 is TGTGCTCTTGGGGACCGATTCCTGGGGGGACCCCAAACCGATAAACTCATCTTT. It codes for CALGDRFLGGPQTDKLIF.

This clone was observed a handful of times. The chain has TRDV1 and TRDJ1; TRDD3 aligns across 8 bases. This CDR3 is 22 amino acids long. Trimming took 0 bases from V and 0 from J; bases not matched to a gene: 21. The germline CDR1 and CDR2 sequences are TSWWSYY and QGS. CDR3 region: CALGELPLSVTGGPGYTDKLIF. Written as DNA, the CDR3 is TGTGCTCTTGGGGAACTTCCCCTATCTGTCACTGGGGGGCCCGGGTACACCGATAAACTCATCTTT.

The V call is TRDV1, the J call TRDJ1, with a possible D match to TRDD2 (7 bases). From germline, CDR1 is TSWWSYY and CDR2 QGS. V lost 3 bases to trimming and J lost 0 bases, with 41 bases between them. The CDR3 has 25 residues. The CDR3 DNA reads TGTGCTCTTGGGGAGCGCGGGTCCCCTCTTTCCTACGGTAAGGGGATGGGGGCGTACACCGATAAACTCATCTTT. Protein: CALGERGSPLSYGKGMGAYTDKLIF.

The V gene is TRDV1, the J gene TRDJ1; the match to TRDD3 covers 7 bases. This CDR3 spans 18 amino acids. Looked up from germline, CDR1 is TSWWSYY and CDR2 is QGS. The V segment lost 2 bases and the J segment 0 bases; nucleotides outside the gene matches: 12. In DNA, the CDR3 is TGTGCTCTTGGGGAATCGGGGGGATTTCCCCAATACACCGATAAACTCATCTTT. It encodes CALGESGGFPQYTDKLIF.

The chain employs TRDV1 and TRDJ1, with 13 bases lining up with TRDD3. The CDR3 runs 19 residues. CDR1 and CDR2 from the germline V gene are TSWWSYY and QGS. The V segment lost 2 bases and the J segment 1 base; nucleotides outside the gene matches: 10. The CDR3 DNA reads as TGTGCTCTTGGGGAATACTGGGGGATACGCGAGGGGATCACCGATAAACTCATCTTT. Translated, it gives CALGEYWGIREGITDKLIF.

The chain combines TRDV1 with TRDJ1; 9 bases line up with TRDD3. The CDR3 sequence is 20 residues long. V shed 1 base, J shed 4 bases, and the junction held 19 bases outside the gene matches. Germline CDR1 TSWWSYY, CDR2 QGS. The CDR3 here is CALGEQMEFLGDGFLDKLIF. Written as DNA, the CDR3 is TGTGCTCTTGGGGAACAGATGGAGTTTCTGGGGGATGGTTTCCTCGATAAACTCATCTTT.

The chain links TRDV1 to TRDJ1, with TRDD3 identical over 8 bases. The V and J ends lost 0 bases and 0 bases, in that order; junction bases with no gene match: 12. The CDR3 consists of 19 residues. Germline V gives CDR1 TSWWSYY, CDR2 QGS. The CDR3 region is CALGELGLDLGDYTDKLIF. The CDR3 bases are TGTGCTCTTGGGGAACTAGGGTTAGATCTGGGGGACTACACCGATAAACTCATCTTT.